The TCR beta chain under discussion was sequenced for a study of blood T cell repertoires in COVID-19 (dated by TCRdb to the early 2020s). The study in broad terms: Collaborator samples came from the United States, Italy and Spain and covered acute and convalescent phases of COVID-19. The material from the prospective study consisted of cDNA or gDNA derived from T cells, B-cell-depleted T cells, or PBMCs. The dataset comprised deeply sampled blood TCRbeta repertoires from subjects exposed to, actively infected with, or recovered from COVID-19. The repertoires were released in a freely available public database meant as a resource for research on the immune response to SARS-CoV-2. The samples were drawn from the first 160 participants of the ongoing ImmuneRACE study and from some 1,300 subjects provided by 6 global collaborators. Nearly every sample came with metadata listing a de-identified subject ID, COVID-19 status, age in years and sex. HLA class I and class II types, where available, came from metadata supplied by the sample provider rather than from assay-based typing. Here is what the overall study found, with its caveats: The quantity of clinical and demographic metadata differed by source and by participant and was supplied without curation.

The V end loses 2 bases and the J end loses 7 bases, and a stretch of 14 bases separates them. CDR1 and CDR2 are read off the germline V gene as MNHEY and SVGEGT. From cysteine to phenylalanine, the CDR3 is 14 amino acids long. CDR3 DNA is the only sequence kept; it has 42 bases, read in frame from the first base. TCRbeta CDR3 regions were amplified from genomic DNA using the immunoSEQ Assay, a bias-controlled multiplex PCR. The authors' analysis ran thus. The number of nucleated cells in each sample was estimated from the amplification of reference gene primers within the assay. To quantify the absolute abundance of each unique TCRbeta CDR3 rearrangement, sequence reads were collapsed and filtered. For each sample, productive Simpson clonality was calculated as the square root of Simpson's diversity index over productive rearrangements. Held by TCRdb, this immuneACCESS table contains in-frame sequences only and omits some clones. Under half of the omission traces to an unresolved V gene where checked; the cause of the rest is unknown. V and J calls and clone size are given by that table; D and trimming were obtained from the DNA. The table for this sample lists about 330,000 clones; about 91% of them were counted only once. 9.9% of the sample is taken by the ten largest.

A remark on this clone: There is no known antigen for this receptor. No much larger clone is present one base from it, and per-base qualities are unavailable.

In Seattle, one collaborating source enrolled patients while the infection was active and tracked those patients longitudinally over the course of disease. Each collaborating institution followed its own protocols to collect whole blood in K2EDTA tubes. For TCRbeta analysis, collaborators shipped samples as frozen whole blood, isolated PBMCs, or DNA extracted from either of those sample types. The rearrangement joined TRBV6-2 or TRBV6-3 to TRBJ1-2; the D region possibly corresponds to TRBD1 (6 bases align). The sequencing input was peripheral blood. This sequence was found in a man aged 25 to 45 with COVID-19, enrolled during active disease. The DNA reads as follows: TGTGCCAGCAGTTACGACGCACAGGGATTTGGCTACACCTTC. Its protein product is CASSYDAQGFGYTF.